At least ten counts were recorded for the clone carrying this T cell receptor (beta chain). The sample is drawn from a study of T cells in Graves' hyperthyroidism and ophthalmopathy. V lost 6 bases and J 10 bases, leaving 21 bases between the germline ends. The CDR3 runs 14 residues. CDR1 is SQVTM, CDR2 ANQGSEA, per germline. Graves' hyperthyroidism qualified as stable when ophthalmopathy did not progress within 18 months. Uncontrolled infection, other autoimmune disease, pregnancy and lactation each barred patients from inclusion. Diagnoses rested on clinical symptoms, serum thyroxine and TRAb, thyroid ultrasound and orbital computed tomography. RNA transcripts yielded amplified TCR beta CDR3 regions. Carried out on the TCR CDR3, a first-round RT-PCR used the HTBI primer set. TCRdb reanalysed the multiplex PCR reads using MiXCR and keeps one entry per CDR3 protein. The sample consists of 750,000 to 900,000 distinct CDR3 sequences, around 39% of them appearing once.

The chain couples TRBV29-1 to TRBJ1-4; D unresolved. This receptor was taken from a man aged 18-30 years with Graves' hyperthyroidism. Input material: blood. In DNA, the CDR3 is TGCAGCGTCACCGGGCTCCCAACCACCGCAAAACTGTTTTTT. Protein sequence: CSVTGLPTTAKLFF. Full variable domain (rest looked up from reference TRBV29-1 and TRBJ1-4): SAVISQKPSRDICQRGTSLTIQCQVDSQVTMMFWYRQQPGQSLTLIATANQGSEATYESGFVIDKFPISRPNLTFSTLTVSNMSPEDSSIYLCSVTGLPTTAKLFFGSGTQLSVL.